This TCR beta chain was captured by sequencing in a study of STAT5B mutations in CD4+ large granular lymphocyte leukemia. Study overall: Healthy donors showed HLA-associated enrichment of the CDR3 'QG' motif. Study-wide results and caveats: Without putative leukemic clones, patient CD4-sorted repertoires remained more clonal than healthy CD4+ repertoires. Top patient clones used TRBV06 genes more often: 8/27 versus 2/35 in controls.

As concerns this clone: The antigen is not known.

Method: immunoSEQ multiplex PCR; TCRdb's copy keeps in-frame clones and lacks some. The sample has fewer than 35,000 clones; approximately 75% are singletons. Controls came from buffy coats of healthy blood donors. V shed 4 bases and J 3 bases; nucleotides not matched to a gene: 5. CDR1 MNHEY and CDR2 SMNVEV come from the germline V gene (reference sequence). The CDR3 has 15 amino acids. The sequence derives from a human donor in good health. Sequencing was carried out using CD4+ T cells from blood buffy coats. V and J are TRBV27 and TRBJ2-7, with TRBD1 matching over 11 bases. CDR3 coding DNA: TGTGCCAGCAGTTCACCGGGACAGGGGGTCTACGAGCAGTACTTC. This sequence encodes CASSSPGQGVYEQYF.